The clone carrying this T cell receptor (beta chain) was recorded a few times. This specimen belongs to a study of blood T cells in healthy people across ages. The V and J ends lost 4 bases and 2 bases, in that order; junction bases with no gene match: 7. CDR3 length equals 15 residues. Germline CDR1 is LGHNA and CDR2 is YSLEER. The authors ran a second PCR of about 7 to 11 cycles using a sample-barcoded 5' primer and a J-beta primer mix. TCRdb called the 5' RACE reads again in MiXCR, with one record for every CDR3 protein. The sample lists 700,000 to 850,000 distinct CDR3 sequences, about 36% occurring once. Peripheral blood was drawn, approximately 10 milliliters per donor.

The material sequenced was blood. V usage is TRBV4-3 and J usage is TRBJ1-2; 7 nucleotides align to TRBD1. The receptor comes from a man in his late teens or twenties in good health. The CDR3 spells CASSPLGGPNYGYTF. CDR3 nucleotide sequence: TGCGCCAGCAGCCCTCTAGGGGGCCCAAACTATGGCTACACCTTC.